Reported below is one TCR beta chain. The antigen is undetermined. One tube held mixed TRB-A and TRB-B primer pools for touch-down PCR. TCRdb reprocessed the multiplex PCR reads, keeping one entry per CDR3 protein, no DNA. The sample table sets out 3,000 to 4,000 distinct CDR3 sequences. The germline V gene encodes CDR1 MGHRA and CDR2 YSYEKL. The CDR3 has 15 residues. Tens of thousands of genome equivalents of blood DNA were amplified for TRB. These data are taken from a study of T cell clusters in autoimmune cytopenias. General study findings and limits: TRB repertoire shifts in secondary cytopenia and chronic lymphocytic leukemia mostly reflected lymphoma, not autoimmunity. Exclusive TRB clusters were almost three-fold more numerous in healthy donors than in active autoimmune hepatitis. The cluster-lack signature was not seen for secondary cytopenia versus chronic lymphocytic leukemia.

These same records also appear under a second study, on T cell repertoires in aging, cancer and after chemotherapy. This second report adds: Loss of evenness, beyond lost richness, contributed to age-related TCR diversity decline in cancer patients.

The sequenced sample was peripheral blood. V is TRBV4-1 and J is TRBJ2-1; TCRdb indicates TRBD2, and absent DNA this call remains unverified. This clonotype was sampled from a human donor in good health. CDR3 loop: CASSQGLAGYNEQFF.